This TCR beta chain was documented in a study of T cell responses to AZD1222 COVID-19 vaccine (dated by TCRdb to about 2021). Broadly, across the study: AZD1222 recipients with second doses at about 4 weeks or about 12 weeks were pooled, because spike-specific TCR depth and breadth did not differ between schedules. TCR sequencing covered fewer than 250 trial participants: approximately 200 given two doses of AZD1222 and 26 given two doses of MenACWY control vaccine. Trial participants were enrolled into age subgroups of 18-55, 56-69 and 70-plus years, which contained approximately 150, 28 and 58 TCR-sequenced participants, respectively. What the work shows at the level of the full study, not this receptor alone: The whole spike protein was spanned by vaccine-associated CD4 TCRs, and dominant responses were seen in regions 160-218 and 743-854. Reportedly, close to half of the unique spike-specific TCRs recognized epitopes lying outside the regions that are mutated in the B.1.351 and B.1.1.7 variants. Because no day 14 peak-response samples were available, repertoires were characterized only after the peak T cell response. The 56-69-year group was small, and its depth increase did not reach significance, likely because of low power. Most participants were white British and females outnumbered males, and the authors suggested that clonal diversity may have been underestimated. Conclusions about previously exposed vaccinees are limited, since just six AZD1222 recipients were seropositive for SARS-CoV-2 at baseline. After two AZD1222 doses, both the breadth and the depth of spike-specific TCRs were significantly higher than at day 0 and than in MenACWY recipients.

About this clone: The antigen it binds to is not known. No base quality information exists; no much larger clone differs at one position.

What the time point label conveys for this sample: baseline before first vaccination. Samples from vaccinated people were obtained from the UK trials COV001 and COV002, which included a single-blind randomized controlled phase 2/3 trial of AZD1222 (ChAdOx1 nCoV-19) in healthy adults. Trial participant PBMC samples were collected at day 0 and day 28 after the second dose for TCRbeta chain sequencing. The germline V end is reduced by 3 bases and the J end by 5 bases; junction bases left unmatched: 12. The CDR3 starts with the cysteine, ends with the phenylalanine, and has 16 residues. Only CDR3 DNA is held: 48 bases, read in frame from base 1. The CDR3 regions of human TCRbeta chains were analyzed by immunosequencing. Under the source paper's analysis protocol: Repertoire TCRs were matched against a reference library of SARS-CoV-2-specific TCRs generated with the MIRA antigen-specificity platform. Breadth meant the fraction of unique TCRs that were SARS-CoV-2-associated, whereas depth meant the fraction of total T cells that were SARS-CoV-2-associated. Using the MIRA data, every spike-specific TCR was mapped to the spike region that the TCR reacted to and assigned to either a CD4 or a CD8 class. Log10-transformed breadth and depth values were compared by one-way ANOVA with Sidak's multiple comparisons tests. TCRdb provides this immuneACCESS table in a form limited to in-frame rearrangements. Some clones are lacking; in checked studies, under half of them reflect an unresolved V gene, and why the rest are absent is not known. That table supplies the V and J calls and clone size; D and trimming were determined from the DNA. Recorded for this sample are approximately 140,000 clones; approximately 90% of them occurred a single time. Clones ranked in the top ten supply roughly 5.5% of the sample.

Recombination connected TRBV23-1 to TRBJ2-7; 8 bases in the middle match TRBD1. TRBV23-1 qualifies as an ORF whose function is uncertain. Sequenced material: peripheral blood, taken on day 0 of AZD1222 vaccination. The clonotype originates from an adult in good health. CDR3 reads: CASSQGGRGRFNEQYF. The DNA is TGCGCCAGCAGTCAGGGCGGCAGGGGGCGTTTCAACGAGCAGTACTTC.